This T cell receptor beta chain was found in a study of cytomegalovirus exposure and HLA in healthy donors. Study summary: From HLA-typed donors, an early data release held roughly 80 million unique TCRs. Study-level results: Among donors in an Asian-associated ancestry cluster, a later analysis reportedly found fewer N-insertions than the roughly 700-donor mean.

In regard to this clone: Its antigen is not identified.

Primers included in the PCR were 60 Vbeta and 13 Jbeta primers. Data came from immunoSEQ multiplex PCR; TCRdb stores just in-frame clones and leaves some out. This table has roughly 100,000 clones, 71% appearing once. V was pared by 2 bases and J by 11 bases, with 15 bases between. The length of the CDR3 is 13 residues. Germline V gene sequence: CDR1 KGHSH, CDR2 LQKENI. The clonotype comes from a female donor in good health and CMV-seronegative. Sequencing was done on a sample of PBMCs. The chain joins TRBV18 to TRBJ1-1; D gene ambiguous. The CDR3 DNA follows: TGTGCCAGCTCACCAGCCTCAAGTTTACTCGCTTTCTTT. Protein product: CASSPASSLLAFF.